One and the same sample provided the 21 T cell receptor beta chains below, sequenced in a study of blood T cells in healthy people across ages. A second PCR, run for about 6 to 11 cycles, used a sample-barcoded 5' primer plus a J-beta primer mix. TCRdb called the 5' RACE reads again in MiXCR, with one record for every CDR3 protein. The data show some 900,000 distinct CDR3 sequences, roughly 43% seen once. Source material: blood. These receptors originate from a man aged 25 to 45 in good health.

The chain recombines TRBV25-1 with TRBJ2-7, with D possibly being TRBD2 (6 bases). In germline, CDR1 is MGHDK, CDR2 SYGVNS. The CDR3 is 15 amino acids. Trimming removed 4 bases at V and 3 bases at J, with 16 bases between. CDR3 region: CASSGEEGLDYEQYF. CDR3 coding DNA: TGTGCCAGCAGTGGAGAGGAGGGTTTGGACTACGAGCAGTACTTC.

There are a few counts of this clonotype. This chain links TRBV7-2 with TRBJ2-3; D is ambiguous. This CDR3 comprises 16 residues. Germline lookup yields CDR1 SGHTA and CDR2 FQGNSA. V was cut by 5 bases and J by 0 bases, with 15 bases left in between. CDR3 protein: CASSPTDVTSTDTQYF. Written as DNA, the CDR3 is TGTGCCAGCAGCCCCACCGACGTGACTAGCACAGATACGCAGTATTTT.

This clonotype was detected a few times. The gene calls are TRBV5-6 and TRBJ2-7; D is perhaps TRBD1 (6 bases). V lost 1 base to trimming and J lost 2 bases, with 10 bases between them. This CDR3 spans 14 amino acids. CDR1 and CDR2 (germline): SGHDT, YYEEEE. The CDR3 DNA reads as TGTGCCAGCAGCTTGTCGGACAGACCCTACGAGCAGTACTTC. Protein: CASSLSDRPYEQYF. Supplemented by reference TRBV5-6 and TRBJ2-7, the full variable domain reads DAGVTQSPTHLIKTRGQQVTLRCSPKSGHDTVSWYQQALGQGPQFIFQYYEEEERQRGNFPDRFSGHQFPNYSSELNVNALLLGDSALYLCASSLSDRPYEQYFGPGTRLTVT.

The rearrangement joins TRBV30 to TRBJ1-2, with 7 bases aligning to TRBD1. V dropped 3 bases and J dropped 8; count of bases not matched to a gene: 9. This CDR3 is 13 amino acids long. The germline V gene has CDR1 GTSNPN and CDR2 SVGIG (reference sequence). The chain's CDR3 is CAWRADRAKGYTF. CDR3 in DNA: TGTGCCTGGAGAGCCGACAGGGCAAAAGGCTACACCTTC.

This clonotype was observed many times. The genes are TRBV9 and TRBJ2-2; 14 positions match TRBD2. Germline V gives CDR1 SGDLS, CDR2 YYNGEE. V was clipped by 4 bases and J by 4 bases; unmatched bases: 3. This CDR3 has 16 amino acids. CDR3 bases: TGTGCCAGCAGCCAGACTAGCGGGGGGGCCACCGGGGAGCTGTTTTTT. Translation: CASSQTSGGATGELFF.

As regards this clonotype: A much larger clone differs from this one at a single base, so this may be a read error. The CDR3 region is CASSLSGTGVREQYF. CDR3 nucleotides: TGTGCCAGCAGCTTAAGTGGGACAGGGGTGCGCGAGCAGTACTTC. J is TRBJ2-5 and V is TRBV7-2, with 10 bases identical to TRBD1. The DNA end is a closer match to TRBJ2-7, so the J assignment may be wrong. This CDR3 comprises 15 residues. Germline V CDR1 and CDR2: SGHTA, FQGNSA.

This chain uses TRBV12-3 or TRBV12-4 with TRBJ2-7, with a tentative D call TRBD1 (6 bases). Between the trimmed V and J ends, which lost 8 bases and 0 bases, there was a span of 14 bases. The CDR3 contains 14 residues. The CDR3 nucleotides are TGTGCCAGCCGGTACAGGGCCGACTCCTACGAGCAGTACTTC. This codes for CASRYRADSYEQYF.

This clonotype was seen more than once but under ten times. The gene calls are TRBV7-9 and TRBJ1-2; D uncertain. The CDR3 totals 14 residues. The V gene lost 1 base and the J gene lost 4 bases, with 10 bases spanning the gap. Looked up from germline, CDR1 is SEHNR and CDR2 is FQNEAQ (reference sequence). This chain's CDR3 is CASSLESLIYGYTF. CDR3 nucleotide sequence: TGTGCCAGCAGCTTAGAGTCACTAATCTATGGCTACACCTTC.

The rearrangement uses TRBV15 and TRBJ2-1; maybe TRBD2 (6 bases). With 1 base removed from V and 4 bases from J, the gap between germline ends came to 17 bases. This CDR3 is 17 amino acids long. Germline CDR1 LNHNV, CDR2 YYDKDF (reference sequence). As DNA, the CDR3 is TGTGCCACCAGCAGAGGAACCGGGACTGAAATATACAATGAGCAGTTCTTC. It yields the protein CATSRGTGTEIYNEQFF.

J is TRBJ2-3 and V is TRBV7-9, with D possibly being TRBD1 (5 bases). Germline loops: CDR1 SEHNR, CDR2 FQNEAQ (reference sequence). This CDR3 is built from 19 residues. Trimming removed 6 bases from V and 0 bases from J, with 25 bases in between. CDR3 sequence: CASRGHLGAPYSSTDTQYF. The CDR3 DNA reads TGTGCCAGCAGGGGGCATCTAGGGGCCCCATACTCAAGCACAGATACGCAGTATTTT.

This clonotype was counted a few times. This chain uses TRBV15 with TRBJ2-7; no clear D. Trimming took 5 bases from V and 4 from J, leaving 21 bases between them. Germline V gene lookup returns CDR1 LNHNV and CDR2 YYDKDF (reference sequence). The CDR3 consists of 16 residues. The CDR3 sequence: CATSGPRSGPIYEQYF. In nucleotides, the CDR3 is TGTGCCACCAGCGGCCCACGTTCTGGGCCTATATACGAGCAGTACTTC.

The chain is built from TRBV7-3 and TRBJ2-3; 8 positions agree with TRBD2. Trimming cost V 6 bases and J 2 bases; bases outside gene matches: 4. The CDR3 length is 14 residues. CDR1 and CDR2 from the germline V gene are SGHTA and FQGTGA. CDR3 sequence (DNA): TGTGCCAGCAGAGCGGGGGACCCCACAGATACGCAGTATTTT. Protein: CASRAGDPTDTQYF.

The CDR3 spells CASSLRGKGYGYTF. CDR3 DNA sequence: TGTGCCAGCAGCCTGAGGGGCAAAGGCTATGGCTACACCTTC. The chain employs TRBV13 and TRBJ1-2, with D possibly TRBD1 on 5 matching bases. V lost 5 bases and J lost 4, with 14 bases in between. From germline, CDR1 is PRHDT and CDR2 FYEKMQ (reference sequence). The CDR3 spans 14 residues.

The chain combines TRBV7-9 with TRBJ1-1; TRBD1 matches at 8 bases. The CDR3 is made up of 13 amino acids. Germline CDR1 and CDR2: SEHNR and FQNEAQ (reference sequence). With 1 base clipped from V and 11 bases from J, the junction kept 6 bases outside the gene matches. The CDR3 spells CASSLDQDRGAFF. CDR3 DNA sequence: TGTGCCAGCAGCTTAGATCAAGACAGGGGTGCTTTCTTT.

This chain joins TRBV4-3 and TRBJ2-5; 8 nucleotides agree with TRBD2. V shed 0 bases and J 4 bases; nucleotides not matched to a gene: 4. This CDR3 spans 15 amino acids. Germline CDR1 LGHNA, CDR2 YSLEER. DNA for the CDR3: TGCGCCAGCAGCCAAGATTCCGGGAGGGCAGAGACCCAGTACTTC. Translation: CASSQDSGRAETQYF.

This clonotype came up many times. The gene calls are TRBV6-5 and TRBJ1-5; a possible D gene is TRBD1 (5 bases). Germline V lookup: CDR1 MNHEY, CDR2 SVGAGI. The CDR3 totals 13 residues. The V end was cut by 2 bases, the J end by 6 bases, with 8 bases between. CDR3 amino acids: CASSYEQAQPQHF. The CDR3 coding sequence is TGTGCCAGCAGTTACGAACAGGCTCAGCCCCAGCATTTT.

A few counts support this clonotype. At one end, the junction sequence differs from germline, possibly due to a read error. This sequence joins TRBV5-1 and TRBJ2-3, with TRBD2 as a possible D gene (5 bases). From germline, CDR1 is SGHRS and CDR2 YFSETQ. The CDR3 extends over 15 amino acids. As DNA, the CDR3 is TGCGCCAGCAGCCTAAGATCCTCTAGCACAGATGCGCAGTATTTT. Translated: CASSLRSSSTDAQYF. Using reference TRBV5-1 and TRBJ2-3 for the parts outside the CDR3, the full variable domain is KAGVTQTPRYLIKTRGQQVTLSCSPISGHRSVSWYQQTPGQGLQFLFEYFSETQRNKGNFPGRFSGRQFSNSRSEMNVSTLELGDSALYLCASSLRSSSTDAQYFGPGTRLTVL.

In its sample, this clonotype was seen many times. This sequence joins TRBV5-1 and TRBJ2-7; D not resolved. The CDR3 runs to 13 residues. Germline V gives CDR1 SGHRS, CDR2 YFSETQ. Deletions cut 7 bases from V and 5 bases from J, with 16 bases between. The CDR3 nucleotides read TGCGCCAGCTGGGTTATCACAACTAACGAGCAGTACTTC. Translated, it gives CASWVITTNEQYF.

The chain combines TRBV28 with TRBJ1-5; D unclear. The germline gives CDR1 MDHEN, CDR2 SYDVKM. The CDR3 loop spans 15 amino acids. V shed 8 bases and J shed 1 base, with 15 bases lying between them. CDR3 region: CASSGSYTSNQPQHF. As DNA, the CDR3 is TGTGCCAGCTCGGGTTCCTACACGAGCAATCAGCCCCAGCATTTT.

The sample holds many counts of this clonotype. The junction shows a germline mismatch at one end, possibly a read error. The chain combines TRBV5-1 with TRBJ2-1, with 11 bases aligning to TRBD2. Per the germline V gene, CDR1 is SGHRS and CDR2 is YFSETQ. The CDR3 loop spans 15 amino acids. The CDR3 sequence: CASSLVAGGYNEQFF. The CDR3 nucleotides are TGTGCCAGCAGCTTAGTAGCGGGGGGGTACAATGAGCAGTTCTTC. Combining the CDR3 with reference TRBV5-1 and TRBJ2-1 gives the whole variable domain KAGVTQTPRYLIKTRGQQVTLSCSPISGHRSVSWYQQTPGQGLQFLFEYFSETQRNKGNFPGRFSGRQFSNSRSEMNVSTLELGDSALYLCASSLVAGGYNEQFFGPGTRLTVL.

The sample holds a few counts of this clonotype. This sequence joins TRBV28 and TRBJ2-7; no clear D. Germline assignment: CDR1 MDHEN and CDR2 SYDVKM. The CDR3 is 13 residues long. Trimming took 7 bases from V and 3 from J, leaving 13 bases between them. Here the CDR3 reads CASTHEAGYEQYF. The DNA of the CDR3 is TGTGCCAGCACCCACGAGGCAGGCTACGAGCAGTACTTC.